A single sample is the source of the 6 T cell receptor beta chains below, sequenced in a study of blood T cell repertoires in COVID-19. Repertoires were generated with immunoSEQ multiplex PCR, while TCRdb's copy carries only in-frame clones and drops some. This table has about 40,000 clones, 70% to 90% appearing once. Sequenced input: peripheral blood. The source of these receptors is a man aged 60 to 75 with COVID-19, enrolled during active disease.

The V call is TRBV7-9, the J call TRBJ2-2; D is perhaps TRBD2 (5 bases). V lost 6 bases, J lost 6 bases, and 14 bases lay in between. This CDR3 has 14 residues. CDR1 SEHNR and CDR2 FQNEAQ come from the germline V gene (reference sequence). CDR3: CASSPSLAPGELFF. The CDR3 region has the DNA TGTGCCAGCAGTCCAAGCCTAGCTCCCGGGGAGCTGTTTTTT.

The gene calls are TRBV19 and TRBJ1-1; 11 bases are shared with TRBD1. The V segment lost 3 bases and the J segment 7 bases; nucleotides outside the gene matches: 7. Germline CDR1 is LNHDA and CDR2 is SQIVND (reference sequence). CDR3 length: 15 amino acids. The CDR3 spells CASSMGQGVIYEAFF. In nucleotides, the CDR3 is TGTGCCAGTAGTATGGGACAGGGGGTAATATATGAAGCTTTCTTT.

This clone was found once. The genes are TRBV5-1 and TRBJ1-4; no clear D gene. This CDR3 has 15 residues. The ends were cut back, 0 bases at V and 5 bases at J, with 11 bases in the middle. The germline gives CDR1 SGHRS, CDR2 YFSETQ. CDR3 protein: CASSLASGGNEKLFF. In DNA, the CDR3 is TGCGCCAGCAGCTTGGCCTCAGGAGGAAATGAAAAACTGTTTTTT.

J is TRBJ2-7 and V is TRBV7-4, with TRBD1 matching over 12 bases. The V gene's germline CDR1 is SGHVT and CDR2 SQSDAQ. Unmatched junction bases numbered 10, after V lost 0 bases and J lost 7 bases. The CDR3 runs 17 residues. The CDR3 loop is CASSLALRDRGHGEQYF. The CDR3 DNA is TGTGCCAGCAGCTTAGCACTACGGGACAGGGGGCATGGGGAGCAGTACTTC. Full variable domain (rest looked up from reference TRBV7-4 and TRBJ2-7): GAGVSQSPRYKVAKRGRDVALRCDSISGHVTLYWYRQTLGQGSEVLTYSQSDAQRDKSGRPSGRFSAERPERSVSTLKIQRTEQGDSAVYLCASSLALRDRGHGEQYFGPGTRLTVT.

The V gene is TRBV5-4, the J gene TRBJ1-1; no firm D call. Germline V CDR1 and CDR2: SGHNT, YYREEE (reference sequence). The CDR3 extends over 11 amino acids. Trimming removed 4 bases from V and 8 bases from J, with 9 bases in between. The CDR3 reads CASSREGEAFF. The CDR3 DNA sequence: TGTGCCAGCAGCCGCGAGGGCGAAGCTTTCTTT.

The rearrangement links TRBV6-6 to TRBJ2-2, with D possibly matching TRBD2 (5 bases). The germline V and J ends were trimmed by 2 bases and 6 bases, with 10 bases remaining between them. This CDR3 spans 14 amino acids. Germline V CDR1 and CDR2: MNHNY, SVGAGI (reference sequence). The chain's CDR3 is CASSYRASPGELFF. The CDR3 DNA is TGTGCCAGCAGTTACAGGGCTAGCCCCGGGGAGCTGTTTTTT.